The 22 T cell receptor beta chains given below trace back to one sample, sequenced in a study of T cells after posttransplantation cyclophosphamide. Sequencing was performed with immunoSEQ multiplex PCR; in TCRdb, only in-frame clones are kept and a portion is missing. The table lists about 13,000 clones, around 86% of them singletons. The sample was memory CD4+ T cells sorted from PBMCs. The receptors were sampled from a man aged 50 to 60 in good health, CMV-negative, and a related stem cell transplant donor.

V gene TRBV7-2 combines with J gene TRBJ1-4; D is ambiguous. Germline CDR1 SGHTA, CDR2 FQGNSA. The CDR3 runs to 13 residues. V was shortened by 7 bases and J by 7 bases, with 13 bases between the two germline ends. CDR3 sequence (DNA): TGTGCCAGCAACCTTGGTCGGGGTGAAAAACTGTTTTTT. Its translation: CASNLGRGEKLFF.

V is TRBV19 and J is TRBJ2-7, with TRBD1 matching 7 bases. V trimming: 11 bases; J trimming: 3 bases; junction bases outside the gene matches: 16. The CDR3 length is 15 residues. Germline V lookup: CDR1 LNHDA, CDR2 SQIVND (reference sequence). The CDR3 sequence is CASGPTGSAYYEQYF. The CDR3 DNA reads TGTGCCTCAGGACCGACAGGGAGCGCGTACTACGAGCAGTACTTC.

The V gene is TRBV2, the J gene TRBJ2-2; 10 bases align to TRBD2. The CDR3 loop spans 17 amino acids. Losses at the gene ends were 6 bases for V and 1 base for J; bases not matched to a gene: 8. Germline CDR1 SNHLY, CDR2 FYNNEI. The CDR3 reads CASSHSGGRVNTGELFF. The CDR3 DNA follows: TGTGCCAGCAGCCATAGCGGGGGGCGGGTGAACACCGGGGAGCTGTTTTTT.

This clone showed up just a few times. V and J are TRBV6-7 and TRBJ2-5; unclear D gene. TRBV6-7 is classed as an ORF, of uncertain function. The V end was cut by 6 bases, the J end by 7 bases, with 24 bases between. The CDR3 runs 16 residues. The CDR3 DNA sequence: TGTGCCAGCAGACTATTTTTGGAGTATGTAAGAGGGACCCAGTACTTC. It codes for CASRLFLEYVRGTQYF.

The chain couples TRBV7-9 to TRBJ2-5; D is undetermined. Matching the DNA end better, TRBJ2-7 makes the J call doubtful. This CDR3 spans 13 amino acids. CDR1 SEHNR and CDR2 FQNEAQ come from the germline V gene (reference sequence). This CDR3 reads CASSRGDLYEQYF. CDR3 bases: TGTGCCAGCAGCCGAGGAGACCTCTACGAGCAGTACTTC.

V and J are TRBV5-5 and TRBJ2-7; D unclear. V lost 0 bases and J 5 bases, leaving 18 bases between the germline ends. CDR3 length: 16 residues. Per the germline V gene, CDR1 is SGHKS and CDR2 is YYEKEE (reference sequence). CDR3 sequence (DNA): TGTGCCAGCAGCTTGGGGTACCTTAAGCTCGTTCACGAGCAGTACTTC. This sequence encodes CASSLGYLKLVHEQYF. The full variable domain, completed using reference TRBV5-5 and TRBJ2-7, is DAGVTQSPTHLIKTRGQQVTLRCSPISGHKSVSWYQQVLGQGPQFIFQYYEKEERGRGNFPDRFSARQFPNYSSELNVNALLLGDSALYLCASSLGYLKLVHEQYFGPGTRLTVT.

The chain uses TRBV7-9 and TRBJ2-7; 10 bases line up with TRBD1. The germline gives CDR1 SEHNR, CDR2 FQNEAQ (reference sequence). The CDR3 has 17 amino acids. The V and J ends lost 5 bases and 3 bases, in that order; junction bases with no gene match: 13. In DNA form, the CDR3 reads TGTGCCAGCAGCCCGGGACAGGGGATGAGTATTGGCTACGAGCAGTACTTC. It translates to CASSPGQGMSIGYEQYF.

The J gene is TRBJ2-1, the V gene TRBV10-3, with 10 bases matching TRBD1. CDR3 size: 15 residues. Germline-derived CDR1 and CDR2 are ENHRY and SYGVKD. V gave up 7 bases and J gave up 7 bases; unmatched junction bases: 10. In nucleotides, the CDR3 is TGTGCCATCACCTTAGACAGGGGGCAGGGAAATGAGCAGTTCTTC. It codes for CAITLDRGQGNEQFF.

This clone was observed once. The V call is TRBV28, the J call TRBJ1-1; 8 bases match TRBD1. This CDR3 has 13 amino acids. Per the germline V gene, CDR1 is MDHEN and CDR2 is SYDVKM. V shed 5 bases, J shed 11 bases, and the junction held 10 bases outside the gene matches. This chain's CDR3 is CASSQDRGLSAFF. The CDR3 DNA reads TGTGCCAGCAGTCAAGACAGGGGCCTTTCGGCTTTCTTT. The full variable domain, rest sourced from reference TRBV28 and TRBJ1-1, is DVKVTQSSRYLVKRTGEKVFLECVQDMDHENMFWYRQDPGLGLRLIYFSYDVKMKEKGDIPEGYSVSREKKERFSLILESASTNQTSMYLCASSQDRGLSAFFGQGTRLTVV.

Only one count was recorded for this clone. The chain uses TRBV19 and TRBJ1-1, with D hard to call. CDR3 length equals 13 residues. The germline V gene has CDR1 LNHDA and CDR2 SQIVND (reference sequence). V was pared by 1 base and J by 7 bases, with 10 bases between. The CDR3 sequence: CASSIVSGNEAFF. The CDR3 DNA follows: TGTGCCAGTAGTATAGTATCCGGGAATGAAGCTTTCTTT.

The genes are TRBV6-1 and TRBJ1-1; TRBD1 is a possible D gene (5 bases). Germline V gene sequence: CDR1 MNHNS, CDR2 SASEGT. The CDR3 runs to 13 residues. V lost 2 bases to trimming and J lost 4 bases, with 8 bases between them. The CDR3 sequence: CASSELGVTEAFF. CDR3 DNA sequence: TGTGCCAGCAGTGAACTAGGGGTCACTGAAGCTTTCTTT.

The genes are TRBV27 and TRBJ2-7; TRBD2 aligns across 8 bases. V lost 2 bases, J lost 4 bases, and 4 bases stayed unmatched. CDR3 length: 14 amino acids. Looked up from germline, CDR1 is MNHEY and CDR2 is SMNVEV (reference sequence). The CDR3 reads CASSLRLAGYEQYF. The CDR3 nucleotides are TGTGCCAGCAGTTTAAGGCTAGCGGGTTACGAGCAGTACTTC.

The chain couples TRBV6-6 to TRBJ1-2; 8 nucleotides align to TRBD1. The trim removed 7 bases at V and 8 bases at J, leaving 9 bases unmatched. This CDR3 is built from 13 residues. The germline gives CDR1 MNHNY, CDR2 SVGAGI (reference sequence). This CDR3 reads CASTTSTGDGYTF. In DNA, the CDR3 is TGTGCCAGCACCACTTCGACAGGGGACGGCTACACCTTC.

This rearrangement joins TRBV7-9 to TRBJ2-2, with 8 bases that match TRBD1. The CDR3 totals 13 residues. V was clipped by 9 bases and J by 5 bases; unmatched bases: 5. CDR1 and CDR2 (germline): SEHNR, FQNEAQ (reference sequence). CDR3 DNA: TGTGCCAGGGACAGGGCCTCTACCGGGGAGCTGTTTTTT. Protein product: CARDRASTGELFF. The variable domain in full, completed from reference TRBV7-9 and TRBJ2-2, reads DTGVSQNPRHKITKRGQNVTFRCDPISEHNRLYWYRQTLGQGPEFLTYFQNEAQLEKSRLLSDRFSAERPKGSFSTLEIQRTEQGDSAMYLCARDRASTGELFFGEGSRLTVL.

This rearrangement joins TRBV19 to TRBJ2-6, with D uncertain. The germline gives CDR1 LNHDA, CDR2 SQIVND (reference sequence). V was trimmed by 4 bases and J by 0 bases, leaving 10 bases between them. The CDR3 is made up of 16 amino acids. The CDR3 nucleotides are TGTGCCAGTAGTACCCACAGTAGCTCTGGGGCCAACGTCCTGACTTTC. Translation gives CASSTHSSSGANVLTF.

The CDR3 protein is CASSYGGPNEKLFF. The CDR3 coding sequence is TGCGCCAGCAGCTATGGGGGCCCTAATGAAAAACTGTTTTTT. The chain employs TRBV5-1 and TRBJ1-4; maybe TRBD1 (6 bases). The germline gives CDR1 SGHRS, CDR2 YFSETQ. Deletions cut 3 bases from V and 3 bases from J, with 9 bases between. There are 14 residues in the CDR3.

This clone was recorded a few times. The chain couples TRBV6-1 to TRBJ1-5; D remains unclear. The CDR3 extends over 11 amino acids. CDR1 MNHNS and CDR2 SASEGT come from the germline V gene. V was trimmed by 6 bases and J by 4 bases, leaving 4 bases between them. The chain's CDR3 is CASSRNQPQHF. Written as DNA, the CDR3 is TGTGCCAGCAGCCGGAATCAGCCCCAGCATTTT.

The CDR3 sequence: CASSYPDISPLHF. Here the CDR3 DNA reads TGTGCCAGCAGTTATCCGGACATTTCACCCCTCCACTTT. The rearrangement links TRBV6-6 to TRBJ1-6; a possible D gene is TRBD1 (5 bases). Trimming took off 3 bases at V and 9 bases at J, with 9 bases between the two ends. CDR3 size: 13 residues. Per the germline V gene, CDR1 is MNHNY and CDR2 is SVGAGI (reference sequence).

Here the CDR3 DNA reads TGTGCCAGTAGTATAGGTCGGGGTTTTAGCACAGATACGCAGTATTTT. Its translation is CASSIGRGFSTDTQYF. The chain has TRBV19 and TRBJ2-3; a weak D match, TRBD2 (5 bases). This CDR3 has 16 amino acids. The V gene lost 1 base and the J gene lost 0 bases, with 11 bases spanning the gap. Germline V gene lookup returns CDR1 LNHDA and CDR2 SQIVND (reference sequence).

This sequence joins TRBV5-1 and TRBJ2-5; 10 positions match TRBD1. This CDR3 spans 15 amino acids. With V trimmed by 2 bases and J by 2 bases, 3 bases remained unmatched. Germline V lookup: CDR1 SGHRS, CDR2 YFSETQ. CDR3 sequence reads: CASSLAGQGQETQYF. CDR3 bases: TGCGCCAGCAGCTTAGCGGGACAGGGGCAAGAGACCCAGTACTTC. Full variable domain (missing parts from reference TRBV5-1 and TRBJ2-5): KAGVTQTPRYLIKTRGQQVTLSCSPISGHRSVSWYQQTPGQGLQFLFEYFSETQRNKGNFPGRFSGRQFSNSRSEMNVSTLELGDSALYLCASSLAGQGQETQYFGPGTRLLVL.

J is TRBJ1-1 and V is TRBV7-8; no definite D call. This CDR3 has 13 residues. In germline, CDR1 is SGHVS, CDR2 FQNEAQ. The V and J ends lost 3 bases and 0 bases respectively, with 5 bases between them. The CDR3 is CASSFDMNTEAFF. The CDR3 coding sequence is TGTGCCAGCAGCTTCGACATGAACACTGAAGCTTTCTTT.

The V and J genes are TRBV6-5 and TRBJ2-5; possible D gene TRBD2, 5 bases. Looked up from germline, CDR1 is MNHEY and CDR2 is SVGAGI. CDR3 length: 12 amino acids. Between the trimmed V and J ends, which lost 5 bases and 5 bases, there was a span of 9 bases. The chain's CDR3 is CASSDPGETQYF. The CDR3 DNA reads TGTGCCAGCAGTGATCCGGGGGAGACCCAGTACTTC.